This T cell receptor (beta chain) is drawn from a study of T cell repertoires and HLA-DP antigens. Study in general: CD4+ T cells were cocultured with HeLa cells expressing HLA-DP.

General study points: Sorted CD137+ clonality was about 0.36 for both alloantigens, versus about 0.039 pre-culture. Naive and memory CD4+ repertoires were not analysed separately. Average cumulative frequency of previously undetected clones was 36.3% against one allele and around 48% against the other.

This clone was observed a few times. The target antigen is unknown. This CDR3 spans 20 amino acids. The protocol was immunoSEQ multiplex PCR, while the TCRdb copy is restricted to in-frame clones and leaves out a portion. The sample lists some 89,000 clones, about 89% occurring once. The receptor was derived from a man aged 50-59 years in good health and CMV-seronegative. Material: CD4+ T cells from PBMCs. V gene TRBV21-1 combines with J gene TRBJ2-7; TRBD1 is taken as the D call from the table, unchecked against the DNA. TRBV21-1 is listed as a pseudogene. CDR3 DNA: TGTGCCAGCAGCAAAGCGCTCGACAGGGGGCCCATTTCCTGCGACTACGAGCAGTACTTC. Amino acids: CASSKALDRGPISCDYEQYF.